These 5 T cell receptor beta chains originate from one sample sequenced in a study of cytomegalovirus exposure and HLA in healthy donors. The method was immunoSEQ multiplex PCR; TCRdb's version includes in-frame clones alone and lacks a portion of them. The table records 250,000 to 400,000 clones, roughly nine tenths of them present only once. What was sequenced was PBMCs. These receptor sequences come from a woman between 25 and 40 years old in good health and CMV-seropositive.

The rearrangement links TRBV29-1 to TRBJ2-1; D call uncertain. Trimming pared 7 bases from V and 3 bases from J, leaving 13 bases between. CDR1 is SQVTM and CDR2 is ANQGSEA in the germline V gene. CDR3 length: 13 residues. CDR3 region: CSEGPALYNEQFF. The CDR3 nucleotides read TGCAGCGAGGGCCCTGCCCTCTACAATGAGCAGTTCTTC.

This clone was seen only a few times. The rearrangement joins TRBV25-1 to TRBJ1-4, with 7 nucleotides matching TRBD1. Losses at the gene ends were 5 bases for V and 3 bases for J; bases not matched to a gene: 6. This CDR3 comprises 15 residues. Germline CDR1 reads MGHDK; CDR2 reads SYGVNS. CDR3 sequence: CASSIRQGSNEKLFF. For the CDR3, the DNA is TGTGCCAGCAGTATACGACAGGGTTCTAATGAAAAACTGTTTTTT.

This clone was seen only once. V and J are TRBV6-1 and TRBJ2-1, with D perhaps TRBD2 (6 bases). The germline gives CDR1 MNHNS, CDR2 SASEGT. Trimming removed 4 bases from V and 5 bases from J, with 18 bases in between. The CDR3 runs to 16 residues. The CDR3 protein is CASSGTAGGMNNEQFF. The CDR3 DNA sequence: TGTGCCAGCAGTGGCACGGCGGGCGGGATGAACAATGAGCAGTTCTTC.

This rearrangement joins TRBV5-1 to TRBJ1-2; possibly TRBD1 for D (5 bases). With 0 bases removed from V and 7 bases from J, the gap between germline ends came to 13 bases. Looked up from germline, CDR1 is SGHRS and CDR2 is YFSETQ. This CDR3 region has 14 residues. CDR3 coding DNA: TGCGCCAGCAGCTTGGACGGGGGAGCGAGTGGCTACACCTTC. Translating gives CASSLDGGASGYTF.

The chain links TRBV6-1 to TRBJ1-5; no reliable D call. Germline V gives CDR1 MNHNS, CDR2 SASEGT. V was clipped by 3 bases and J by 6 bases, with 3 bases between them. This CDR3 is built from 11 residues. CDR3 coding DNA: TGTGCCAGCAGTGACGGTCAGCCCCAGCATTTT. Encoded protein: CASSDGQPQHF.